These 14 T cell receptor beta chains were sequenced from one sample in a study of blood T cell repertoires in COVID-19. Clones were sequenced by immunoSEQ multiplex PCR, and TCRdb holds only the in-frame ones, with some missing. The sample includes some 110,000 clones, 60% to 85% seen only once; the top ten take 6.2%. The sequencing input was peripheral blood. All receptors come from a man between 65 and 85 years old with acute or convalescent COVID-19.

There are a few counts of this clone. V usage is TRBV3-1 (or the pseudogene TRBV3-2) and J usage is TRBJ1-2, with 8 bases fitting TRBD1. CDR3 length: 13 amino acids. The germline gives CDR1 LGHDT, CDR2 YNNKEL (reference sequence). Unmatched junction bases numbered 2, after V lost 1 base and J lost 7 bases. The CDR3 reads CASSQVTGGGYTF. The CDR3 bases are TGTGCCAGCAGCCAAGTCACAGGGGGTGGCTACACCTTC.

The gene calls are TRBV6-2 or TRBV6-3 and TRBJ1-2; maybe TRBD1 (6 bases). The CDR3 has 14 residues. CDR1 is MNHEY and CDR2 is SVGEGT in the germline V gene. Trimming cost V 2 bases and J 10 bases, with 17 bases left between them. CDR3 amino acids: CASSYIGTPGFYTF. The CDR3 coding sequence is TGTGCCAGCAGTTACATCGGGACACCTGGCTTCTACACCTTC.

There are a few counts of this clone. The V gene is TRBV25-1, the J gene TRBJ2-7; 7 bases are shared with TRBD1. The ends lost 4 bases at V and 7 bases at J; junction bases unmatched: 4. Germline values: CDR1 MGHDK, CDR2 SYGVNS. The CDR3 runs to 12 residues. The CDR3 loop reads CASSGTGDEQYF. CDR3 in DNA: TGTGCCAGCAGTGGAACAGGGGATGAGCAGTACTTC.

The chain recombines TRBV19 with TRBJ1-4; D remains ambiguous. V lost 5 bases, J lost 8 bases, and 12 bases lay in between. CDR1 is LNHDA, CDR2 SQIVND, per germline (reference sequence). The CDR3 contains 13 residues. CDR3 sequence reads: CASSRQGGEKLFF. Here the CDR3 DNA reads TGTGCCAGTAGTCGTCAAGGAGGAGAAAAACTGTTTTTT.

The V gene is TRBV5-1, the J gene TRBJ2-3, with 7 bases matching TRBD1. The CDR3 is made up of 16 amino acids. Losses at the gene ends were 0 bases for V and 6 bases for J; bases not matched to a gene: 10. Germline CDR1 SGHRS, CDR2 YFSETQ. The CDR3 region has the DNA TGCGCCAGCAGCTTGGGAGGGGGCCCTTTGGGGGATACGCAGTATTTT. This codes for CASSLGGGPLGDTQYF.

This chain connects TRBV14 to TRBJ1-1; tentative D call: TRBD1 (5 bases). V lost 4 bases and J lost 8, with 20 bases in between. The germline CDR1 and CDR2 sequences are SGHDN and FVKESK. CDR3 size: 15 residues. The CDR3 loop is CASSPHRGEGSEAFF. DNA of the CDR3: TGTGCCAGCAGCCCCCATCGGGGGGAGGGCTCGGAAGCTTTCTTT.

This rearrangement joins TRBV6-2 or TRBV6-3 to TRBJ2-1, with 8 bases fitting TRBD2. After removal of 2 bases from V and 0 bases from J, the junction contained 18 bases not matched to a gene. The CDR3 covers 21 residues. Germline V gene sequence: CDR1 MNHEY, CDR2 SVGEGT. The CDR3 DNA sequence: TGTGCCAGCAGTTACCGCTCGGGGGGGCGGAAAACCTCACTCTCCTACAATGAGCAGTTCTTC. Its translation: CASSYRSGGRKTSLSYNEQFF.

This clone was detected once. This chain connects TRBV6-5 to TRBJ2-7; D might be TRBD2 (5 bases). Trimming shortened V by 4 bases and J by 4 bases, and 17 bases separated the two germline ends. The CDR3 contains 15 residues. Germline V gene sequence: CDR1 MNHEY, CDR2 SVGAGI. CDR3 sequence: CASSSRIGPGYEQYF. Written as DNA, the CDR3 is TGTGCCAGCAGTTCCCGAATAGGACCGGGGTACGAGCAGTACTTC.

This clone showed up just once. The chain recombines TRBV30 with TRBJ2-5; 10 bases agree with TRBD2. Per the germline V gene, CDR1 is GTSNPN and CDR2 is SVGIG (reference sequence). The ends lost 8 bases at V and 2 bases at J; junction bases unmatched: 5. CDR3 size: 13 residues. The CDR3: CAQSGGDQETQYF. The CDR3, as DNA: TGTGCCCAGAGCGGGGGGGATCAAGAGACCCAGTACTTC.

V usage is TRBV11-2 and J usage is TRBJ1-1; 8 bases align to TRBD1. V lost 4 bases to trimming and J lost 4 bases; unmatched junction nucleotides: 11. The CDR3 consists of 16 residues. CDR1 and CDR2 (germline): SGHAT, FQNNGV. In DNA form, the CDR3 reads TGTGCCAGCAGCTCCCGCTTACAGGGGGGAGGCACTGAAGCTTTCTTT. It translates to CASSSRLQGGGTEAFF.

V usage is TRBV6-5 and J usage is TRBJ1-5; D possibly corresponds to TRBD1 (5 bases). Germline lookup yields CDR1 MNHEY and CDR2 SVGAGI. V dropped 0 bases and J dropped 0 bases, with 9 bases sitting between them. The CDR3 runs 16 residues. The CDR3: CASSYSKGNSNQPQHF. CDR3 in DNA: TGTGCCAGCAGTTACTCGAAGGGGAATAGCAATCAGCCCCAGCATTTT.

The rearrangement uses TRBV7-9 and TRBJ1-6; the match to TRBD1 covers 7 bases. V gave up 1 base and J gave up 10 bases; unmatched junction bases: 4. Germline V gene sequence: CDR1 SEHNR, CDR2 FQNEAQ (reference sequence). This CDR3 is 14 amino acids long. Written as DNA, the CDR3 is TGTGCCAGCAGCTTAGGACAGGGTGAATCACCCCTCCACTTT. This translates into CASSLGQGESPLHF.

The chain uses TRBV19 and TRBJ2-2, with D tentatively TRBD2 (7 bases). There are 19 residues in the CDR3. The germline CDR1 and CDR2 sequences are LNHDA and SQIVND (reference sequence). The V and J ends lost 0 bases and 4 bases respectively, with 21 bases between them. CDR3 amino acids: CASSIDWPGGRRGTGELFF. The CDR3 region has the DNA TGTGCCAGTAGTATAGATTGGCCCGGGGGGCGGAGAGGCACCGGGGAGCTGTTTTTT.

This chain joins TRBV7-2 and TRBJ1-2; D might be TRBD1 (6 bases). The CDR3 runs 13 residues. Deletions cut 2 bases from V and 6 bases from J, with 10 bases between. Germline CDR1 is SGHTA and CDR2 is FQGNSA. The chain's CDR3 is CASSLREGDGYTF. CDR3 bases: TGTGCCAGCAGCTTAAGAGAGGGGGATGGCTACACCTTC.